The 10 T cell receptor beta chains below were found in one sample sequenced in a study of response to subunit inactivated influenza vaccine. TCRdb analysed the RT-PCR reads with MiXCR anew, one entry per CDR3 protein. The data show about 500,000 distinct CDR3 sequences, around 13% seen once. This specimen consisted of PBMCs from blood, obtained roughly 6 weeks after vaccination. Every receptor here comes from a man aged 50 to 59 who received an inactivated influenza vaccine.

This clonotype has ten or more counts. The CDR3 spells CATRVTASDKNIQYF. CDR3 in DNA: TGTGCCACCAGGGTAACGGCTAGCGATAAAAACATTCAGTACTTC. This chain uses TRBV15 with TRBJ2-4, with a possible D match to TRBD2 (6 bases). The V end lost 6 bases, the J end lost 4 bases, and 16 bases lay between the germline ends. CDR1 is LNHNV and CDR2 is YYDKDF in the germline V gene (reference sequence). There are 15 residues in the CDR3.

At least ten counts were recorded for this clonotype. The gene calls are TRBV20-1 and TRBJ2-5; D gene uncertain. V lost 3 bases, J lost 1 base, and 6 bases lay in between. CDR1 DFQATT and CDR2 SNEGSKA come from the germline V gene (reference sequence). The CDR3 covers 12 residues. CDR3 sequence: CSASPAQETQYF. CDR3 DNA: TGCAGTGCTAGCCCGGCCCAAGAGACCCAGTACTTC.

This clonotype was seen many times. The CDR3 loop reads CASSLDRNQPQHF. The CDR3 bases are TGTGCCAGCAGCCTGGACAGGAATCAGCCCCAGCATTTT. The rearrangement uses TRBV12-3 or TRBV12-4 and TRBJ1-5; 7 bases align to TRBD1. V shed 6 bases, J shed 4 bases, and the junction held 3 bases outside the gene matches. The CDR3 extends over 13 amino acids.

This clonotype has ten or more counts. J is TRBJ1-5 and V is TRBV12-3 or TRBV12-4, with D unresolved. This CDR3 contains 14 residues. The V end lost 4 bases, the J end lost 3 bases, and 10 bases lay between the germline ends. The CDR3 DNA reads TGTGCCAGCAGTTCCCCCGGGCTCAATCAGCCCCAGCATTTT. It codes for CASSSPGLNQPQHF.

This clonotype turned up a few times. The genes are TRBV5-1 and TRBJ2-7; D could derive from TRBD1 or TRBD2 (5 bases each). This CDR3 region has 13 residues. V was clipped by 4 bases and J by 4 bases, with 12 bases between them. Per the germline V gene, CDR1 is SGHRS and CDR2 is YFSETQ. The CDR3 nucleotides read TGCGCCAGCAGCCCCGAGGGGAATTACGAGCAGTACTTC. Translation: CASSPEGNYEQYF.

The chain employs TRBV9 and TRBJ2-6; D uncertain. This CDR3 spans 15 amino acids. Trimming shortened V by 3 bases and J by 1 base, and 8 bases separated the two germline ends. Germline V gene data show CDR1 as SGDLS and CDR2 as YYNGEE. The CDR3 reads CASSAQMSGANVLTF. The CDR3 DNA reads as TGTGCCAGCAGCGCACAAATGTCTGGGGCCAACGTCCTGACTTTC.

V and J are TRBV19 and TRBJ2-1, with TRBD2 matching 11 bases. CDR3 size: 17 residues. CDR1 is LNHDA and CDR2 is SQIVND in the germline V gene (reference sequence). V shed 4 bases, J shed 6 bases, and the junction held 11 bases outside the gene matches. CDR3 sequence: CASSKTLAGGPPNEQFF. DNA for the CDR3: TGTGCCAGTAGTAAAACTCTAGCGGGGGGCCCCCCCAATGAGCAGTTCTTC.

In this sample, this clonotype turned up a few times. V and J are TRBV11-2 and TRBJ2-7, with D uncertain. The V and J ends lost 2 bases and 6 bases respectively, with 17 bases between them. The CDR3 consists of 15 residues. Germline lookup yields CDR1 SGHAT and CDR2 FQNNGV. The CDR3 DNA sequence: TGTGCCAGCAGCTTAAATGAAGGGCTTAGAGGCGAGCAGTACTTC. Its translation: CASSLNEGLRGEQYF.

The chain uses TRBV20-1 and TRBJ2-3, with 9 bases aligning to TRBD1. V trimming: 4 bases; J trimming: 6 bases; junction bases outside the gene matches: 8. The germline V gene has CDR1 DFQATT and CDR2 SNEGSKA (reference sequence). The CDR3 covers 14 residues. The CDR3: CSATTGTGTDTQYF. The CDR3 DNA is TGCAGTGCTACTACCGGGACAGGGACCGATACGCAGTATTTT.

The table lists this clonotype with a few counts. V is TRBV20-1 and J is TRBJ2-7; D may be TRBD1 (5 bases). The CDR3 extends over 14 amino acids. With 6 bases removed from V and 4 bases from J, the gap between germline ends came to 19 bases. The germline V gene encodes CDR1 DFQATT and CDR2 SNEGSKA (reference sequence). CDR3 in DNA: TGCAGTGCAACACCCAAGGGGTCTGCATACGAGCAGTACTTC. Translated: CSATPKGSAYEQYF.